This TCR beta chain was captured by sequencing in a study of OX40 agonist ivuxolimab in advanced cancers. Study context: Among those enrolled, mean age was around 55 years (range 23 to 79) and over 70% were male. Partial responses were seen in three patients, one with hepatocellular carcinoma and two with cutaneous melanoma.

The method was immunoSEQ multiplex PCR; TCRdb's version includes in-frame clones alone and lacks a portion of them. In the table there are 50,000 or so clones, around 86% of which are singletons. Per the germline V gene, CDR1 is MGHDK and CDR2 is SYGVNS. This CDR3 region has 15 residues. The V and J ends lost 3 bases and 1 base respectively, with 13 bases between them. This sequence joins TRBV25-1 and TRBJ2-7; tentative D call: TRBD1 (5 bases). The receptor was derived from an adult with an advanced solid tumor such as melanoma, head and neck, liver or kidney cancer. This material consisted of CD4+ or CD8+ T cells sorted from blood, taken in a trial of the OX40 agonist ivuxolimab. The CDR3 reads CASSDLGADSYEQYF. DNA of the CDR3: TGTGCCAGCAGTGACCTAGGGGCAGATTCCTACGAGCAGTACTTC.